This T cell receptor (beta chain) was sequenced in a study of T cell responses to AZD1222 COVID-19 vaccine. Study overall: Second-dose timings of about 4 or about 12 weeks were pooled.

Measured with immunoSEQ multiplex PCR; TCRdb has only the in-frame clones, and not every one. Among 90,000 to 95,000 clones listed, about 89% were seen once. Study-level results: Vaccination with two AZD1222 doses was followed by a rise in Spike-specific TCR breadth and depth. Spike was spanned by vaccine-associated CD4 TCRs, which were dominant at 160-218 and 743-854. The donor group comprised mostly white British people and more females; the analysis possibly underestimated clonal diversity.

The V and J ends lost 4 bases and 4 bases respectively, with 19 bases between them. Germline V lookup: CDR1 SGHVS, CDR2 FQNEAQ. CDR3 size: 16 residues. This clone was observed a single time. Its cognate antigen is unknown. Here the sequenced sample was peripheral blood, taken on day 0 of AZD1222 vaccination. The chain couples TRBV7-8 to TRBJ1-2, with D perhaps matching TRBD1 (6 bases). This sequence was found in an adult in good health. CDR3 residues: CASSSQTGTLPYGYTF. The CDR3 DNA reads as TGTGCCAGCAGCTCTCAAACCGGGACACTTCCCTATGGCTACACCTTC.